The clone carrying this TCR beta chain showed up just a few times. From RNA, the CDR3 regions of TCR beta chains were amplified and sequenced. Second-round multiplex PCR followed a first-round RT-PCR using HTBI primers. TCRdb fed the multiplex PCR reads into MiXCR, producing one record per CDR3 protein. The data contain 450,000 or so distinct CDR3 sequences, around an eighth of them singletons. This specimen belongs to a study of Graves' ophthalmopathy and Graves' hyperthyroidism. CDR3 length: 12 residues. Germline lookup yields CDR1 SGHRS and CDR2 YFSETQ. Germline trimming cut 0 bases from V and 11 bases from J; bases unmatched to any gene: 4. Sampling around 9 ml of fresh peripheral blood provided the PBMCs.

This TCR came from a woman aged 25-40 years with Graves' ophthalmopathy. The specimen sequenced was blood. This chain joins TRBV5-1 and TRBJ1-1, with 7 bases fitting TRBD1. The CDR3 loop is CASSLGAGGAFF. CDR3 DNA: TGCGCCAGCAGCTTGGGAGCAGGGGGGGCTTTCTTT.